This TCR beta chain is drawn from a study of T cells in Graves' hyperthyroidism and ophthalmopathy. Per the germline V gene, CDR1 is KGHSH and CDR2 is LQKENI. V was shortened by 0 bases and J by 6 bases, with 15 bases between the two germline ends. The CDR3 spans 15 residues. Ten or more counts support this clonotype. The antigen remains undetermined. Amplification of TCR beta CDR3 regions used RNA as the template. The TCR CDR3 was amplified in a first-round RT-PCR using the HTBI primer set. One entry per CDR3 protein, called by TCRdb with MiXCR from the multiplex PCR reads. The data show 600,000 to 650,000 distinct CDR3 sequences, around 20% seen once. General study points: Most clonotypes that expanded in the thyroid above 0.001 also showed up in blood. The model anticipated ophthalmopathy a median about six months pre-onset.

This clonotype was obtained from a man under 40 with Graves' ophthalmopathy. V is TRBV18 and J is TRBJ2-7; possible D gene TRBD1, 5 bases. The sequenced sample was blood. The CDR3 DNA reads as TGTGCCAGCTCACCACCTGACAGCCCTTTCGGCGAGCAGTACTTC. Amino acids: CASSPPDSPFGEQYF.